This TCR beta chain was recorded in a study of STAT5B mutations in CD4+ large granular lymphocyte leukemia. Study results and caveats: Data were not HLA-matched across samples. 8/27 top patient clones versus 2/35 control clones were TRBV06-family.

TCRdb's table, derived via immunoSEQ multiplex PCR, lists solely in-frame clones and lacks some. The table records some 27,000 clones, over 60% of them present only once. Healthy controls were blood donor buffy coats. With respect to this clone: Its target is unknown.

Germline loops: CDR1 SGHRS, CDR2 YFSETQ. There are 15 residues in the CDR3. V gave up 1 base and J gave up 0 bases, with 11 bases separating them. This chain uses TRBV5-1 with TRBJ2-7, with D perhaps matching TRBD2 (6 bases). The specimen was CD4+ T cells from blood buffy coats. The receptor's source is a human donor in good health. CDR3 DNA sequence: TGCGCCAGCAGCTTGACGGGAGCTAGCTCCTACGAGCAGTACTTC. This gives the protein CASSLTGASSYEQYF.